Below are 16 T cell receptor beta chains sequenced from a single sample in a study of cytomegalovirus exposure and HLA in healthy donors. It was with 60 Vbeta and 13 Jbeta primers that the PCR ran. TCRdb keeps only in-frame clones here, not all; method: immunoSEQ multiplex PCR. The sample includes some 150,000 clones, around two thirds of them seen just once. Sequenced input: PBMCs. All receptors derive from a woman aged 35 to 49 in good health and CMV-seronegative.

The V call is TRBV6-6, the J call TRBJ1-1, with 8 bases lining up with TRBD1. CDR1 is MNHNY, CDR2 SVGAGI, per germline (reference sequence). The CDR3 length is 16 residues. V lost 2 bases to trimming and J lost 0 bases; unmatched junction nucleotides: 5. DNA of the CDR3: TGTGCCAGCAGTTACCCCCGGGACAGGCTGAACACTGAAGCTTTCTTT. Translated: CASSYPRDRLNTEAFF.

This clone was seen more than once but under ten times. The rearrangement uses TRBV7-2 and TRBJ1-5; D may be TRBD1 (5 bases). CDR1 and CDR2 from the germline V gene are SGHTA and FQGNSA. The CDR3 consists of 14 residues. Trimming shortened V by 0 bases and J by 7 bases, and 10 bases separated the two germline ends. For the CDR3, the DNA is TGTGCCAGCAGCTTAGCCGGTGGGGGGCAGCCCCAGCATTTT. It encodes CASSLAGGGQPQHF.

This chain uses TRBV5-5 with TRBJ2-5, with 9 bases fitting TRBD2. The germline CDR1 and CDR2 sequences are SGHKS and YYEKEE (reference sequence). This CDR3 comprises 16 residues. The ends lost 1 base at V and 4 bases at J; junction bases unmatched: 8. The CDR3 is CASSLRIAGAGETQYF. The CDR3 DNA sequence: TGTGCCAGCAGCTTGCGGATAGCGGGGGCTGGAGAGACCCAGTACTTC.

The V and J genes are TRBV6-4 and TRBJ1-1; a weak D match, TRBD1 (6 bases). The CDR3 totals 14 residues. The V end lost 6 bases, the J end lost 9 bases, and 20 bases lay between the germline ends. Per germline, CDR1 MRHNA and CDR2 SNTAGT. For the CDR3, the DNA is TGTGCCAGCAGACCCGAGGGGCGACAGGACCAAGCTTTCTTT. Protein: CASRPEGRQDQAFF.

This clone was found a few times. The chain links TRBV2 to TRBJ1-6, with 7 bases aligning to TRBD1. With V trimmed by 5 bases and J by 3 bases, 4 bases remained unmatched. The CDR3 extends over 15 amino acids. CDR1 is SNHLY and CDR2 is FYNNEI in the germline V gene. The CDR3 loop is CASSKGAFYNSPLHF. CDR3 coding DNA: TGTGCCAGCAGTAAGGGGGCCTTCTATAATTCACCCCTCCACTTT.

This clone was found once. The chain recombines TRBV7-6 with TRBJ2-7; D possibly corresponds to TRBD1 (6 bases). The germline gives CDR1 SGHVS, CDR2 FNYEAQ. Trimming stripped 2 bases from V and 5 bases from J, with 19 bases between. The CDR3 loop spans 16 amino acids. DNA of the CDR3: TGTGCCAGCAGCTTAAGTGGGGGCGATAGAAGCCACGAGCAGTACTTC. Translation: CASSLSGGDRSHEQYF.

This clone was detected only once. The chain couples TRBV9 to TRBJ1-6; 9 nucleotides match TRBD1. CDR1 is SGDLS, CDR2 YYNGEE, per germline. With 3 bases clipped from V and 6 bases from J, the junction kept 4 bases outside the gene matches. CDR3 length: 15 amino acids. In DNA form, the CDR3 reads TGTGCCAGCAGCGCCCCGACAGGGGGTAATTCACCCCTCCACTTT. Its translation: CASSAPTGGNSPLHF.

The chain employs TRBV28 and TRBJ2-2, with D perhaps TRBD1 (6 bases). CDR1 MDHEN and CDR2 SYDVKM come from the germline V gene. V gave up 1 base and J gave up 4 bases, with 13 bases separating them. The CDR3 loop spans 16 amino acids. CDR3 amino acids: CASSLFPGHLTGELFF. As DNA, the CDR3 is TGTGCCAGCAGTTTATTTCCGGGACACCTCACCGGGGAGCTGTTTTTT.

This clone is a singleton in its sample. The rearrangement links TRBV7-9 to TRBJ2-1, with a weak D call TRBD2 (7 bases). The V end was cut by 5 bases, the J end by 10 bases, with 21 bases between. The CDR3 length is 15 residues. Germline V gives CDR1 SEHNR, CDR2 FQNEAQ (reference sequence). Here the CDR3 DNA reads TGTGCCAGCAGCCCATCGGGGGGCTCTGCCGTCGAGCAGTTCTTC. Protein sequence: CASSPSGGSAVEQFF.

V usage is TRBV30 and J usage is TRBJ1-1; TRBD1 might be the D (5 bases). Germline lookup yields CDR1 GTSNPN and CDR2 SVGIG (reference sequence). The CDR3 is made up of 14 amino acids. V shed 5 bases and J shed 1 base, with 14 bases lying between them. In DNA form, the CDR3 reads TGTGCCTGGTCTGCAGGGTCGCGGAACACTGAAGCTTTCTTT. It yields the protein CAWSAGSRNTEAFF.

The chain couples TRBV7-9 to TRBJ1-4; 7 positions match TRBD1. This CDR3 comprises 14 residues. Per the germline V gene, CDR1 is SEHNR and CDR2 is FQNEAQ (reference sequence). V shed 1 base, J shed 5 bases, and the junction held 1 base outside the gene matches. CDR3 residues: CASSLGGQNEKLFF. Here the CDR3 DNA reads TGTGCCAGCAGCTTAGGGGGACAGAATGAAAAACTGTTTTTT.

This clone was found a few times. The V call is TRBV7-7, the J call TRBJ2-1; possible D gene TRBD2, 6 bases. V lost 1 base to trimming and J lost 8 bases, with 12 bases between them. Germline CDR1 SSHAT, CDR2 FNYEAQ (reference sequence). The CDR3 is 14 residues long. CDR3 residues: CASSLVGREDEQFF. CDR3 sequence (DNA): TGTGCCAGCAGCTTAGTAGGCAGGGAGGATGAGCAGTTCTTC.

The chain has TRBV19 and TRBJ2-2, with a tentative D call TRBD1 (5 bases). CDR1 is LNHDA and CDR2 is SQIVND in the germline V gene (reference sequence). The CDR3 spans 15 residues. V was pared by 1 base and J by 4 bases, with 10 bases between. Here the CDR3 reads CASSIVGPGTGELFF. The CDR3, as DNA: TGTGCCAGTAGTATAGTGGGGCCGGGCACCGGGGAGCTGTTTTTT.

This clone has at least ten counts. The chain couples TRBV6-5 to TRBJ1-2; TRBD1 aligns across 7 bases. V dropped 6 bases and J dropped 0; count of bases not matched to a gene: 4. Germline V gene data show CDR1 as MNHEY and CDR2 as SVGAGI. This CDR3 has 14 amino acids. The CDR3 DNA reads TGTGCCAGCAGGACAGGACAGGCTAACTATGGCTACACCTTC. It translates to CASRTGQANYGYTF.

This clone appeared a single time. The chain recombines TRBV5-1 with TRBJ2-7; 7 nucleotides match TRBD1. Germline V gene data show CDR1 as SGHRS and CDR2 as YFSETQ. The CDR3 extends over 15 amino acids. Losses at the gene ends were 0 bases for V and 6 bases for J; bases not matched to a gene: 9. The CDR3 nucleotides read TGCGCCAGCAGCTTGGCCGAGACAGGGTCAGGCGAGCAGTACTTC. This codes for CASSLAETGSGEQYF.

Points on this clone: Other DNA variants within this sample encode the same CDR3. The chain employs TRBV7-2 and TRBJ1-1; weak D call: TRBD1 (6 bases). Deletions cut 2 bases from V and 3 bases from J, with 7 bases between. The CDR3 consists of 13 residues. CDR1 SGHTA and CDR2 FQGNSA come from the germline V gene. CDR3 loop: CASSLTGYTEAFF. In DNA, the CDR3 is TGTGCCAGCAGCTTAACAGGGTACACTGAAGCTTTCTTT.